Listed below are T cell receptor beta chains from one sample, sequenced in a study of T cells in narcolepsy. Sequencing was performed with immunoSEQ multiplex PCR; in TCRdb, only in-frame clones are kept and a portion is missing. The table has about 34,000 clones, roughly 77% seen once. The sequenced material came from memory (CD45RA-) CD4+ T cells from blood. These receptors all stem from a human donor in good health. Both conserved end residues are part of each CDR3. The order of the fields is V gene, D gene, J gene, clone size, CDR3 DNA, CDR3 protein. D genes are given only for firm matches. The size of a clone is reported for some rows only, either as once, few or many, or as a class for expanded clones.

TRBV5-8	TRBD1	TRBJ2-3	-	TGTGCCAGCAGCCCAGGACAGGGAGGAGATACGCAGTATTTT	CASSPGQGGDTQYF
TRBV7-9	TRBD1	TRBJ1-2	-	TGTGCCAGCAGCGGAGGACAGGGAGGCTACACCTTC	CASSGGQGGYTF
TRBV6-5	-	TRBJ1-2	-	TGTGCCAGCAGGGACCTCGGGCAAAGCGGCTATGGCTACACCTTC	CASRDLGQSGYGYTF
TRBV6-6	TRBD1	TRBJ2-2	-	TGTGCCAGCATCAAACAGGGACAGGGTAACGCCGGGGAGCTGTTTTTT	CASIKQGQGNAGELFF
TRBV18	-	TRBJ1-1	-	TGTGCCAGCTCACCGACGAAACAGGGAGGCACTGAAGCTTTCTTT	CASSPTKQGGTEAFF
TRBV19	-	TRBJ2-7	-	TGTGCCAGTAGTATGGGCACCTACGAGCAGTACTTC	CASSMGTYEQYF
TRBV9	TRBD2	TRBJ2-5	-	TGTGCCAGCAGCCCGGGGACTAGCGGACAAGAGACCCAGTACTTC	CASSPGTSGQETQYF
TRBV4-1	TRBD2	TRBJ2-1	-	TGCGCCAGCAGCCAAACTAGCGGGAGTTTTAATGAGCAGTTCTTC	CASSQTSGSFNEQFF
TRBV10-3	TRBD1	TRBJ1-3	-	TGTGCCATCAGTCAGGGGGCGGACGGAAACACCATATATTTT	CAISQGADGNTIYF
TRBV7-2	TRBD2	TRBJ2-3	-	TGTGCCAGCAGCTTAGGACTAGCGGGAGGGCCTGCAGATACGCAGTATTTT	CASSLGLAGGPADTQYF
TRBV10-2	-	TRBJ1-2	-	TGCGCCAGCAGTGACAGTGGGGATACAGGAACCAATGGCTACACCTTC	CASSDSGDTGTNGYTF
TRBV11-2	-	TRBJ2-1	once	TGTGCCAGCAGCTTAGTTGGGACCCCGCGCTACAATGAGCAGTTCTTC	CASSLVGTPRYNEQFF
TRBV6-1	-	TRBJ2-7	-	TGTGCCAGCAGTGGGAGGGAGGCCTACGAGCAGTACTTC	CASSGREAYEQYF
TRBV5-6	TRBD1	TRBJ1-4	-	TGTGCCAGCAGCTCGACAAAGTGGGACAGGGCTGCAACTAATGAAAAACTGTTTTTT	CASSSTKWDRAATNEKLFF
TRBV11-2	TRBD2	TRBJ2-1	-	TGTGCCAGCAGCCCCAGCGGGAGGAAAAACTACAATGAGCAGTTCTTC	CASSPSGRKNYNEQFF
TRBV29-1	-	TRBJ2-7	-	TGCAGCGTTGGGGAGTGGGAAGGGGAGCAGTACTTC	CSVGEWEGEQYF
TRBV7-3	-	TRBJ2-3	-	TGTGCCAGCAGCGACAGTAACACAGATACGCAGTATTTT	CASSDSNTDTQYF
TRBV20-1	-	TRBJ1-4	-	TGCAGTATAGAGAGCGGAAAACTGTTTTTT	CSIESGKLFF
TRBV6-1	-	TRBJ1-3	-	TGTGCCAGCAGCGAGGCCTCTGGAAACACCATATATTTT	CASSEASGNTIYF
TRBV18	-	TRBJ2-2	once	TGTGCCAGCTCACCACGAAGGAACGCGAACACCGGGGAGCTGTTTTTT	CASSPRRNANTGELFF
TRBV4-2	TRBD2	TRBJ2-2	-	TGTGCCAGCAGCCAAGACGCCAGACTAGCGGGAGTTACCGGGGAGCTGTTTTTT	CASSQDARLAGVTGELFF
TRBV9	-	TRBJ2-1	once	TGTGCCAGCAGCGAACGAGGGGGTAGCTCCTACAATGAGCAGTTCTTC	CASSERGGSSYNEQFF
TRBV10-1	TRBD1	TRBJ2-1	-	TGCGCCAGCAGTGAGTCGACAGGGGGCTCCTACAATGAGCAGTTCTTC	CASSESTGGSYNEQFF
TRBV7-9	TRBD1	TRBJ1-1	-	TGTGCCAGCAGCTTAGAAGGACAGGGGCCTGAAGCTTTCTTT	CASSLEGQGPEAFF
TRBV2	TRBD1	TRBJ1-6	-	TGTGCCAGCAGTGCACTACAAGGGGGCTACTATAATTCACCCCTCCACTTT	CASSALQGGYYNSPLHF
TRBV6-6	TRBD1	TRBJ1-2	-	TGTGCCAGCAGTAAAGGACAGGCTCACTATGGCTACACCTTC	CASSKGQAHYGYTF
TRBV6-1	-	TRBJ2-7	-	TGTGCCAGCAGGTGGGCGGGGAAGTACGAGCAGTACTTC	CASRWAGKYEQYF
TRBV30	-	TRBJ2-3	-	TGTGCCTTCTCTGCTCAGGGGAGGTGGGCAGATACGCAGTATTTT	CAFSAQGRWADTQYF
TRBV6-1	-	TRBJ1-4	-	TGTGCCAGCAGACCAGGAGCGACTAATGAAAAACTGTTTTTT	CASRPGATNEKLFF
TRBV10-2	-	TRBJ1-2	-	TGCGCCAGCAAACAACAGGGCGGCTATGGCTACACCTTC	CASKQQGGYGYTF
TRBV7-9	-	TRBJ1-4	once	TGTGCCAGCAGCTTAGGCCGCGGGGGTAATGAAAAACTGTTTTTT	CASSLGRGGNEKLFF
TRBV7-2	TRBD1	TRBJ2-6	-	TGTGCCAGCAGCTTATCTCGGACAGGCTCTGGGGCCAACGTCCTGACTTTC	CASSLSRTGSGANVLTF
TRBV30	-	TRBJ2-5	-	TGTGCCTGGAGTGCCCCCCCGCAAGAGACCCAGTACTTC	CAWSAPPQETQYF
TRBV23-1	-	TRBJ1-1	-	TGCGCCAGCAGTCAACCCAACAGTCTTTGGAGGACTGAAGCTTTCTTT	CASSQPNSLWRTEAFF
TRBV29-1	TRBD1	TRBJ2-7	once	TGCAGCGCTTCCGGGACAGGGCGCTACGAGCAGTACTTC	CSASGTGRYEQYF
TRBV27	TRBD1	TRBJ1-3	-	TGTGCCAGCAGCCCACGCTTCGGACAGGGGGCTGGAAACACCATATATTTT	CASSPRFGQGAGNTIYF
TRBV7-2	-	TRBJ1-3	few	TGTGCCAGCAGCTTAGTGGGGCCTGGAAACACCATATATTTT	CASSLVGPGNTIYF
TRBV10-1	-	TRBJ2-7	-	TGCGCCAGCAGTGACGGCTCCTACGAGCAGTACTTC	CASSDGSYEQYF
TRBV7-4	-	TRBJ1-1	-	TGTGCCAGCAGTCTTGGGGACCCTGAAGCTTTCTTT	CASSLGDPEAFF
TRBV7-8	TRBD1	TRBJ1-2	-	TGTGCCAGCAGCCTGGGACAGGGGGTTCCCTATGGCTACACCTTC	CASSLGQGVPYGYTF
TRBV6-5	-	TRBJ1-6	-	TGTGCCAGCACCGACCTGGGAGTTAATTCACCCCTCCACTTT	CASTDLGVNSPLHF
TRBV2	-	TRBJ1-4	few	TGTGCCAGCAGTGAACGGGGGGCCGGGGAAAAACTGTTTTTT	CASSERGAGEKLFF
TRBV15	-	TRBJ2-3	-	TGTGCCACCAGCAGAGAAGAGGGAGGAGATACGCAGTATTTT	CATSREEGGDTQYF
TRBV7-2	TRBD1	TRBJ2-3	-	TGTGCCAGCAGCTCGGGGACAGATACAGATACGCAGTATTTT	CASSSGTDTDTQYF
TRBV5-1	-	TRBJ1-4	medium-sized	TGCGCCAGCAGCCCGATTGGGGTTGCAACTAATGAAAAACTGTTTTTT	CASSPIGVATNEKLFF
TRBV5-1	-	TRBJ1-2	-	TGCGCCAGCAGCGTAGGACAGAGCTACTATGGCTACACCTTC	CASSVGQSYYGYTF